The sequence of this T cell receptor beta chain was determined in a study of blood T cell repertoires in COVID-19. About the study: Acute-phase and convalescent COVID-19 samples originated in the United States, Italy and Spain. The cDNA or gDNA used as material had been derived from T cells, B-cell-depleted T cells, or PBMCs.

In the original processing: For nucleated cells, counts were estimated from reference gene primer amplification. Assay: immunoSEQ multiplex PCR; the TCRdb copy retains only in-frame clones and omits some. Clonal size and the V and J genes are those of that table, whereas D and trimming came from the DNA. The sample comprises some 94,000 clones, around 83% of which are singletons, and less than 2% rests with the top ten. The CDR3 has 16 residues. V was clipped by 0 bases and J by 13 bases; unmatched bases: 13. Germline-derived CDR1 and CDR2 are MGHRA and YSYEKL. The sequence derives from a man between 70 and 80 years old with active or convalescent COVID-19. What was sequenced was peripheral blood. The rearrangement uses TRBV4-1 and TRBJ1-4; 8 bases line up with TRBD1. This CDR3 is CASSQEGTGAKLGLFF. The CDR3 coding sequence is TGCGCCAGCAGCCAAGAAGGGACAGGCGCCAAGTTGGGACTGTTTTTT.